Many counts were recorded for the clone carrying this T cell receptor (beta chain). Its antigen is not known. The data were obtained in a study of T cells after yellow fever vaccination. Broader study findings: FACS-sorted repertoires could contain abundant clonotypes contaminating from the bulk population.

TCRdb independently ran MiXCR on the 5' RACE reads; one entry per CDR3 protein. The sample lists some 130,000 distinct CDR3 sequences, roughly 6.7% seen once, with more than 0.6% in the top ten. Germline CDR1 reads KGHSY; CDR2 reads FQNENV. The V gene lost 1 base and the J gene lost 2 bases, with 3 bases spanning the gap. The CDR3 is made up of 12 amino acids. The TCR comes from a man between 25 and 39 years old who received the YFV17D yellow fever vaccine. The V and J genes are TRBV16 and TRBJ2-7; D gene uncertain. The sequencing here drew on CD4+ T cells sorted from PBMCs, taken 10 days after the yellow fever booster vaccination. CDR3 sequence reads: CASSQLPYEQYF. The CDR3 DNA is TGTGCCAGCAGCCAATTACCCTACGAGCAGTACTTC.